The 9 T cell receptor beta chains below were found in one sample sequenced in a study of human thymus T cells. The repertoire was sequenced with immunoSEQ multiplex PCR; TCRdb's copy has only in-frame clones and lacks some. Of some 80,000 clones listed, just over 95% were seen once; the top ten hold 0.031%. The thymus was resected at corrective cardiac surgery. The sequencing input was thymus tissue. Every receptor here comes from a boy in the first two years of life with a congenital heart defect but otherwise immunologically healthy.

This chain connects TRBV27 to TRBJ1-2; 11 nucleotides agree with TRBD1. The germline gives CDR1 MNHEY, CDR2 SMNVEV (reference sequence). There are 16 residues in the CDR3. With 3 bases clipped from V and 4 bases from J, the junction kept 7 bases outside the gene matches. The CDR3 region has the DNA TGTGCCAGCAGTTTTACCCTTGGGACAGGGGGCTATGGCTACACCTTC. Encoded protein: CASSFTLGTGGYGYTF.

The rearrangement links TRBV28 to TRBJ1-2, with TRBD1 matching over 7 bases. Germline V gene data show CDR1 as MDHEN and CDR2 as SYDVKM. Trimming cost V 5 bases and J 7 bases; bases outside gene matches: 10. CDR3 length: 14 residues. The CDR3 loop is CASSTRQGRSGYTF. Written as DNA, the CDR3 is TGTGCCAGCAGTACCCGACAGGGTCGTTCTGGCTACACCTTC.

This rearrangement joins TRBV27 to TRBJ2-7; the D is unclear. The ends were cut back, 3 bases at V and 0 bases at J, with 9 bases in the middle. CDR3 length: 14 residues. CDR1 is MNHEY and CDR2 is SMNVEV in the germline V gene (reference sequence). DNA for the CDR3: TGTGCCAGCAGTTTCTCGTCAGTCTCCTACGAGCAGTACTTC. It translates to CASSFSSVSYEQYF.

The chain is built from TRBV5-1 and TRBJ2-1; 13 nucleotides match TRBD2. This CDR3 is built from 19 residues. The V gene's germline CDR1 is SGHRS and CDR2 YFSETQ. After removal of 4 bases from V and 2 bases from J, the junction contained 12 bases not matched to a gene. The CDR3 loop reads CASSQTTSGRLPTYNEQFF. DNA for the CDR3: TGCGCCAGCAGCCAAACGACTAGCGGGAGGCTACCAACCTACAATGAGCAGTTCTTC.

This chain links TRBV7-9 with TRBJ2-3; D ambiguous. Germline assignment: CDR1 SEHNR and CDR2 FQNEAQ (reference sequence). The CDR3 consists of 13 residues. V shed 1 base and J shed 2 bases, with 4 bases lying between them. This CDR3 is CASSLVTTDTQYF. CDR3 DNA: TGTGCCAGCAGCTTAGTGACCACAGATACGCAGTATTTT.

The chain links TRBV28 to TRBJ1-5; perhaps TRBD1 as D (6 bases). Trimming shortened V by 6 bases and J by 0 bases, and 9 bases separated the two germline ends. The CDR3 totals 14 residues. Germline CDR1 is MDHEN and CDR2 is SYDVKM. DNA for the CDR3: TGTGCCAGCAGGCAACAGGGTAGCAATCAGCCCCAGCATTTT. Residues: CASRQQGSNQPQHF.

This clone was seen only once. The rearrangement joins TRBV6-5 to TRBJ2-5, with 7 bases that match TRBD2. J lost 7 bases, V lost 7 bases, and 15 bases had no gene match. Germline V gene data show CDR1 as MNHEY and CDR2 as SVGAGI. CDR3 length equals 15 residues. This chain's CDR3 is CASKLRLAVGRTQYF. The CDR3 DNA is TGTGCCAGCAAACTCAGGCTAGCGGTTGGGAGGACCCAGTACTTC.

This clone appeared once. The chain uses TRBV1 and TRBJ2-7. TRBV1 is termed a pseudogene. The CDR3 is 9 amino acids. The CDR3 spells CTSSQVTNF. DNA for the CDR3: TGCACCAGCAGCCAAGTAACCAACTTC.

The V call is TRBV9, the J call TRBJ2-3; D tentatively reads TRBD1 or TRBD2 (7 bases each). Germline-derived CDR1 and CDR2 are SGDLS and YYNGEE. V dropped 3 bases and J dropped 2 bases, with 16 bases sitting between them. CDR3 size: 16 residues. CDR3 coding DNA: TGTGCCAGCAGCGCAGTCAGGGGGGGATACACAGATACGCAGTATTTT. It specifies CASSAVRGGYTDTQYF.